Below, 28 T cell receptor beta chains from the same sample are listed, as sequenced in a study of blood T cell repertoires in COVID-19 (dated by TCRdb to about 2020). Library preparation used the immunoSEQ multiplex PCR assay. TCRdb retrieved this table from immuneACCESS and kept in-frame rearrangements only. Not all clones are present; in checked studies, unresolved V genes account for under half, and no reason is known for the remainder. The sample yields under 200,000 clones; 75% to 90% were counted once. The ten largest clones represent roughly a tenth of the sample. Input material: peripheral blood. These receptors came from a woman older than 75 with active or convalescent COVID-19.

This clone was seen a handful of times. This sequence joins TRBV11-3 and TRBJ2-2, with a tentative D call TRBD2 (5 bases). With 2 bases removed from V and 0 bases from J, the gap between germline ends came to 10 bases. The CDR3 spans 16 residues. Germline V gives CDR1 SGHNT, CDR2 YENEEA. CDR3 nucleotides: TGTGCCAGCAGCTTACAAAGCGGCTCGAACACCGGGGAGCTGTTTTTT. The encoded protein is CASSLQSGSNTGELFF.

The chain links TRBV11-2 to TRBJ2-7; 9 bases match TRBD1. V lost 5 bases, J lost 2 bases, and 7 bases stayed unmatched. The CDR3 runs to 15 residues. In germline, CDR1 is SGHAT, CDR2 FQNNGV. Here the CDR3 DNA reads TGTGCCAGCAGCGCCTCGGACAGGGGAACCTACGAGCAGTACTTC. Translated, it gives CASSASDRGTYEQYF.

In this sample, this clone turned up once. The chain is built from TRBV18 and TRBJ1-4; 9 bases are shared with TRBD1. CDR1 and CDR2 from the germline V gene are KGHSH and LQKENI. The CDR3 has 16 residues. Losses at the gene ends were 3 bases for V and 3 bases for J; bases not matched to a gene: 5. In DNA form, the CDR3 reads TGTGCCAGCTCACCCGAAAGGACAGGGGCTAATGAAAAACTGTTTTTT. Protein product: CASSPERTGANEKLFF.

The rearrangement links TRBV15 to TRBJ1-1, with D possibly matching TRBD1 (6 bases). Germline loops: CDR1 LNHNV, CDR2 YYDKDF (reference sequence). The V gene lost 1 base and the J gene lost 1 base, with 13 bases spanning the gap. This CDR3 contains 16 residues. The CDR3 reads CATSRGWVTGNTEAFF. For the CDR3, the DNA is TGTGCCACCAGCAGAGGTTGGGTGACAGGGAACACTGAAGCTTTCTTT.

In its sample, this clone was seen once. V gene TRBV4-2 combines with J gene TRBJ2-5; no reliable D call. Germline CDR1 LGHNA, CDR2 YNFKEQ. V dropped 1 base and J dropped 2 bases, with 5 bases sitting between them. The CDR3 sequence is 13 residues long. The CDR3 nucleotides read TGTGCCAGCAGCCAAGCCCTACAAGAGACCCAGTACTTC. Translated, it gives CASSQALQETQYF.

The V and J genes are TRBV5-8 and TRBJ1-2; TRBD1 agrees at 9 bases. J gave up 6 bases and V 4 bases, and 4 bases lay outside the gene matches. CDR1 and CDR2 from the germline V gene are SGHTS and YDEGEE. CDR3 length: 13 amino acids. The CDR3 DNA reads TGTGCCAGCAGCCAGGGGGACAGGGATGGCTACACCTTC. Protein sequence: CASSQGDRDGYTF.

This rearrangement joins TRBV3-1 (or the pseudogene TRBV3-2) to TRBJ1-4, with unresolved D. Between the trimmed V and J ends, which lost 2 bases and 6 bases, there was a span of 13 bases. The V gene's germline CDR1 is LGHDT and CDR2 YNNKEL (reference sequence). The CDR3 totals 15 residues. In DNA form, the CDR3 reads TGTGCCAGCAGCCAACCCCGCACAGCCCATGAAAAACTGTTTTTT. Encoded protein: CASSQPRTAHEKLFF.

In this sample, this clone turned up once. This chain connects TRBV7-9 to TRBJ2-1; D is perhaps TRBD1 (6 bases). The germline gives CDR1 SEHNR, CDR2 FQNEAQ (reference sequence). Trimming left V 3 bases short and J 5 bases short, with 14 bases between. The CDR3 runs to 15 residues. CDR3 in DNA: TGTGCCAGCAGCTTTCCGGGGACACGAAACAATGAGCAGTTCTTC. Protein product: CASSFPGTRNNEQFF.

The V gene is TRBV6-5, the J gene TRBJ1-6; 9 bases are a match to TRBD1. V lost 11 bases to trimming and J lost 6 bases; unmatched junction nucleotides: 11. The CDR3 extends over 15 amino acids. Germline CDR1 is MNHEY and CDR2 is SVGAGI. The CDR3 coding sequence is TGTGCCGTCCAACCCGGGACAGGGCGTAATTCACCCCTCCACTTT. This encodes CAVQPGTGRNSPLHF.

The chain uses TRBV11-2 and TRBJ2-2; 9 bases are a match to TRBD1. CDR3 length: 17 amino acids. V shed 0 bases and J 6 bases; nucleotides not matched to a gene: 8. Germline-derived CDR1 and CDR2 are SGHAT and FQNNGV. The CDR3 coding sequence is TGTGCCAGCAGCTTAGACTTGGGGACAGGGTACTCCGGGGAGCTGTTTTTT. Translating gives CASSLDLGTGYSGELFF. The whole variable domain, remainder taken from reference TRBV11-2 and TRBJ2-2, is EAGVAQSPRYKIIEKRQSVAFWCNPISGHATLYWYQQILGQGPKLLIQFQNNGVVDDSQLPKDRFSAERLKGVDSTLKIQPAKLEDSAVYLCASSLDLGTGYSGELFFGEGSRLTVL.

This chain links TRBV12-3 or TRBV12-4 with TRBJ1-1; D is ambiguous. Trimming stripped 4 bases from V and 4 bases from J, with 7 bases between. The CDR3 consists of 12 residues. CDR3 protein: CASSSRGTEAFF. In nucleotides, the CDR3 is TGTGCCAGCAGTTCTCGAGGCACTGAAGCTTTCTTT.

The chain is built from TRBV6-5 and TRBJ2-2; 9 bases agree with TRBD1. Trimming cost V 6 bases and J 6 bases; bases outside gene matches: 8. The CDR3 covers 15 residues. Germline values: CDR1 MNHEY, CDR2 SVGAGI. The CDR3 region has the DNA TGTGCCAGCAGCCCCGGGACAGGGTACCCCGGGGAGCTGTTTTTT. Translating gives CASSPGTGYPGELFF.

The chain carries TRBV6-2 or TRBV6-3 and TRBJ2-5; D may be TRBD2 (6 bases). Germline values: CDR1 MNHEY, CDR2 SVGEGT. CDR3 size: 13 residues. Trimming pared 5 bases from V and 4 bases from J, leaving 11 bases between. The CDR3 sequence: CASSITSLETQYF. The CDR3 coding sequence is TGTGCCAGCAGTATAACTAGCTTAGAGACCCAGTACTTC.

CDR3: CASNPNPGNVNYGYTF. CDR3 sequence (DNA): TGCGCCAGCAACCCGAACCCAGGGAATGTCAACTATGGCTACACCTTC. The chain carries TRBV5-1 and TRBJ1-2, with a weak D call TRBD1 (5 bases). CDR1 and CDR2 (germline): SGHRS, YFSETQ. V lost 6 bases and J lost 2, with 20 bases in between. This CDR3 has 16 amino acids. Supplemented by reference TRBV5-1 and TRBJ1-2, the full variable domain reads KAGVTQTPRYLIKTRGQQVTLSCSPISGHRSVSWYQQTPGQGLQFLFEYFSETQRNKGNFPGRFSGRQFSNSRSEMNVSTLELGDSALYLCASNPNPGNVNYGYTFGSGTRLTVV.

This rearrangement joins TRBV6-5 to TRBJ2-1; D gene uncertain. The germline V gene has CDR1 MNHEY and CDR2 SVGAGI. V lost 10 bases to trimming and J lost 8 bases, with 15 bases between them. The CDR3 spans 12 residues. CDR3 in amino acids: CATALQTYEQFF. The CDR3 DNA follows: TGTGCCACGGCCCTTCAGACATATGAGCAGTTCTTC.

There are many counts of this clone. The gene calls are TRBV27 and TRBJ1-2, with D perhaps TRBD1 (5 bases). The CDR3 is 16 residues long. V was pared by 0 bases and J by 7 bases, with 18 bases between. Germline V lookup: CDR1 MNHEY, CDR2 SMNVEV (reference sequence). CDR3 sequence (DNA): TGTGCCAGCAGTTTATCGATTCCTCCGGGGACTGCTGGCTACACCTTC. As protein: CASSLSIPPGTAGYTF.

The chain carries TRBV11-3 and TRBJ2-2, with D uncertain. This CDR3 contains 13 residues. V lost 4 bases, J lost 6 bases, and 9 bases lay in between. Germline V gene data show CDR1 as SGHNT and CDR2 as YENEEA. CDR3 loop: CASSSLRAGELFF. CDR3 bases: TGTGCCAGCAGCTCTCTACGCGCCGGGGAGCTGTTTTTT.

The J gene is TRBJ2-6, the V gene TRBV18, with a weak D call TRBD1 (7 bases). Germline V lookup: CDR1 KGHSH, CDR2 LQKENI. The length of the CDR3 is 17 residues. The V and J ends lost 4 bases and 1 base respectively, with 14 bases between them. CDR3 amino acids: CASSRNSGGSGANVLTF. The CDR3 coding sequence is TGTGCCAGCTCACGAAACTCAGGGGGGTCTGGGGCCAACGTCCTGACTTTC.

This chain joins TRBV10-3 and TRBJ2-2, with TRBD2 matching over 7 bases. The CDR3 spans 17 residues. Trimming cost V 6 bases and J 4 bases; bases outside gene matches: 14. Per germline, CDR1 ENHRY and CDR2 SYGVKD. The CDR3 spells CAIRWGGGVGGTGELFF. For the CDR3, the DNA is TGTGCCATCAGGTGGGGCGGGGGAGTCGGTGGCACCGGGGAGCTGTTTTTT.

CDR3 sequence (DNA): TGTGCCAGCAGCTTTCAGGGGGCTGACACTGAAGCTTTCTTT. It yields the protein CASSFQGADTEAFF. This chain uses TRBV7-2 with TRBJ1-1; 8 bases line up with TRBD1. Per germline, CDR1 SGHTA and CDR2 FQGNSA. CDR3 length: 14 amino acids. With V trimmed by 3 bases and J by 3 bases, 3 bases remained unmatched.

The chain is built from TRBV4-1 and TRBJ2-1, with 11 bases lining up with TRBD2. With 4 bases clipped from V and 0 bases from J, the junction kept 11 bases outside the gene matches. The CDR3 sequence is 19 residues long. Germline CDR1 is MGHRA and CDR2 is YSYEKL. CDR3 residues: CASSPLASGGTSSYNEQFF. The CDR3 coding sequence is TGCGCCAGCAGCCCCCTGGCTAGCGGGGGGACGAGCTCCTACAATGAGCAGTTCTTC.

V usage is TRBV11-2 and J usage is TRBJ2-5; 8 bases agree with TRBD1. Germline V gives CDR1 SGHAT, CDR2 FQNNGV. This CDR3 contains 14 residues. The V and J ends lost 5 bases and 5 bases, in that order; junction bases with no gene match: 7. The CDR3: CASSTRTGWETQYF. In nucleotides, the CDR3 is TGTGCCAGCAGCACCCGGACAGGGTGGGAGACCCAGTACTTC.

The chain employs TRBV27 and TRBJ2-4; 7 nucleotides match TRBD1. Losses at the gene ends were 6 bases for V and 0 bases for J; bases not matched to a gene: 29. Germline assignment: CDR1 MNHEY and CDR2 SMNVEV (reference sequence). This CDR3 contains 23 residues. The chain's CDR3 is CASRYGPVMAQSRGPLAKNIQYF. CDR3 coding DNA: TGTGCCAGCAGGTATGGCCCCGTCATGGCACAGTCGAGGGGGCCCCTAGCCAAAAACATTCAGTACTTC.

The chain couples TRBV2 to TRBJ1-3, with D perhaps matching TRBD1 (6 bases). CDR1 is SNHLY and CDR2 is FYNNEI in the germline V gene. The CDR3 spans 16 residues. Trimming took off 7 bases at V and 3 bases at J, with 19 bases between the two ends. The CDR3 here is CASKGVGSWGGNTIYF. Here the CDR3 DNA reads TGTGCCAGCAAGGGGGTAGGGTCCTGGGGTGGAAACACCATATATTTT. The full variable domain, its missing parts supplied by reference TRBV2 and TRBJ1-3, is EPEVTQTPSHQVTQMGQEVILRCVPISNHLYFYWYRQILGQKVEFLVSFYNNEISEKSEIFDDQFSVERPDGSNFTLKIRSTKLEDSAMYFCASKGVGSWGGNTIYFGEGSWLTVV.

V is TRBV9 and J is TRBJ1-1, with D tentatively TRBD1 (5 bases). This CDR3 has 14 residues. V lost 3 bases, J lost 4 bases, and 13 bases lay in between. Per the germline V gene, CDR1 is SGDLS and CDR2 is YYNGEE. CDR3: CASSARGGGTEAFF. CDR3 coding DNA: TGTGCCAGCAGCGCCCGGGGGGGAGGCACTGAAGCTTTCTTT. The full variable domain, completed using reference TRBV9 and TRBJ1-1, is DSGVTQTPKHLITATGQRVTLRCSPRSGDLSVYWYQQSLDQGLQFLIQYYNGEERAKGNILERFSAQQFPDLHSELNLSSLELGDSALYFCASSARGGGTEAFFGQGTRLTVV.

This clone was seen more than once but under ten times. CDR3 nucleotide sequence: TGCGCCAGCAGCCAAACAGAGAACCCCTATGGCTACACCTTC. This sequence encodes CASSQTENPYGYTF. The chain recombines TRBV4-3 with TRBJ1-2, with unresolved D. Germline assignment: CDR1 LGHNA and CDR2 YSLEER. V gave up 2 bases and J gave up 4 bases, with 11 bases separating them. The CDR3 is 14 residues long.

The CDR3 loop reads CASSPGFNPYNEQFF. The DNA of the CDR3 is TGTGCCAGTAGTCCAGGGTTCAACCCCTACAATGAGCAGTTCTTC. The genes are TRBV19 and TRBJ2-1, with a tentative D call TRBD1 (5 bases). The germline CDR1 and CDR2 sequences are LNHDA and SQIVND (reference sequence). Trimming removed 5 bases from V and 2 bases from J, with 13 bases in between. The CDR3 has 15 residues.

The J gene is TRBJ1-1, the V gene TRBV7-2, with a tentative D call TRBD1 (6 bases). Per the germline V gene, CDR1 is SGHTA and CDR2 is FQGNSA. V was cut by 5 bases and J by 5 bases, with 15 bases left in between. CDR3 length: 14 amino acids. In DNA, the CDR3 is TGTGCCAGCAGCACCCAGGGGAGGGCAACTGAAGCTTTCTTT. Translated, it gives CASSTQGRATEAFF.